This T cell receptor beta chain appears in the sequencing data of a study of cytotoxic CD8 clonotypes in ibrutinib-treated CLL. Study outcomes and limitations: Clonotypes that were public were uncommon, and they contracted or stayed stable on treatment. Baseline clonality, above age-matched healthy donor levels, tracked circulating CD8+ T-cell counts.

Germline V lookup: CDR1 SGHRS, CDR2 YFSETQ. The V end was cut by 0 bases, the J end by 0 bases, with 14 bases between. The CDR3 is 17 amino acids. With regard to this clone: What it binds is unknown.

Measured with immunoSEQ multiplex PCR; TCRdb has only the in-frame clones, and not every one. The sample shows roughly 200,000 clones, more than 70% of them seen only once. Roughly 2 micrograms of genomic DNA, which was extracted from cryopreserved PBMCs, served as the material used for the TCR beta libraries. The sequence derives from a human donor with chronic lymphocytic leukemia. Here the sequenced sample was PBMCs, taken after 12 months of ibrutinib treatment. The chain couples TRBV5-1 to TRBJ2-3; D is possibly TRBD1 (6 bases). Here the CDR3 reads CASSLAGQTFSTDTQYF. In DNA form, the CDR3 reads TGCGCCAGCAGCTTGGCGGGACAAACCTTTAGCACAGATACGCAGTATTTT.